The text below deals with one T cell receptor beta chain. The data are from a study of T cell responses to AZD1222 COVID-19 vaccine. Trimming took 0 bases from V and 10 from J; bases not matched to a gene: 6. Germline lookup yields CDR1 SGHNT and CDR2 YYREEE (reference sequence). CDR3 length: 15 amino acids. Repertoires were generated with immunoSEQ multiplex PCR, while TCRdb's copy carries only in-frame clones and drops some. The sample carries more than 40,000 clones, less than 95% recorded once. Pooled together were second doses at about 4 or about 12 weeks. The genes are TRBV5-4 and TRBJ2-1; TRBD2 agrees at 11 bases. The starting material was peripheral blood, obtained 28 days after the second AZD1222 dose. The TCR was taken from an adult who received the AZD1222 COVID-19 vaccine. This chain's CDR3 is CASSLDVAGGREQFF. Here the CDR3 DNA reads TGTGCCAGCAGCTTGGACGTAGCGGGGGGGCGAGAGCAGTTCTTC.